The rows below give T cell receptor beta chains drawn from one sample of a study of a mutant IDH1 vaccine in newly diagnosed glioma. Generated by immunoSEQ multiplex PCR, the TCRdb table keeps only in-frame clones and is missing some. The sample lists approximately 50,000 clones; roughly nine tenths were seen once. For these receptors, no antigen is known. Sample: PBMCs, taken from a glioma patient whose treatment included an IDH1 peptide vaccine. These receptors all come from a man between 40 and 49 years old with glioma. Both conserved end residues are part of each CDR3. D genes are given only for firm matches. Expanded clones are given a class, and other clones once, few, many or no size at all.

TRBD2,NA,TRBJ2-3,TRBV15,TGTGCCACCAGCTCCCCGGGGGAGGGGCGGGGCACAGATACGCAGTATTTT,CATSSPGEGRGTDTQYF
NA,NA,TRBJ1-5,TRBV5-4,TGTGCCAGCAGCCTGGACACTAATCAGCCCCAGCATTTT,CASSLDTNQPQHF
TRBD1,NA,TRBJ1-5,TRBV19,TGTGCCAGTAGTATAGGGGGACAGTACAATCAGCCCCAGCATTTT,CASSIGGQYNQPQHF
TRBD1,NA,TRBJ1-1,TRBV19,TGTGCCAGTATCCCTCAGACAGGGGGGAACACTGAAGCTTTCTTT,CASIPQTGGNTEAFF
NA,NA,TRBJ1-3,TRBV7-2,TGTGCCAGCAGCTTGGTCGGGACGGGAAACACCATATATTTT,CASSLVGTGNTIYF
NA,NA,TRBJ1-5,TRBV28,TGTGCCAGCAGTTTTCGGCAGTATAGCAATCAGCCCCAGCATTTT,CASSFRQYSNQPQHF
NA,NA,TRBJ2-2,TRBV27,TGTGCCAGCAGTCCAGCGAACACCGGGGAGCTGTTTTTT,CASSPANTGELFF
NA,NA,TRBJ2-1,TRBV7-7,TGTGCTAGCAGCTTAGTTAGGGGTAATGAGCAGTTCTTC,CASSLVRGNEQFF
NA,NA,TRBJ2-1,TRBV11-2,TGTGCCAGCAGCTTAACCAATGAGCAGTTCTTC,CASSLTNEQFF
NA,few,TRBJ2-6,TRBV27,TGTGCCAGCAGTTCCCTCGGGGCCAACGTCCTGACTTTC,CASSSLGANVLTF
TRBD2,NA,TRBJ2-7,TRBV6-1,TGTGCCAGCAGTGAGTGGAGTCGGGGGGCCTACGAGCAGTACTTC,CASSEWSRGAYEQYF
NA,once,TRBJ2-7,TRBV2,TGTGCCAGCAGCCCTACTTATTACGAGCAGTACTTC,CASSPTYYEQYF
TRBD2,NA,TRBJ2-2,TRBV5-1,TGCGCCAGCATTCTGGGACTAGCGGGAGGCGCCCTCGGGGAGCTGTTTTTT,CASILGLAGGALGELFF
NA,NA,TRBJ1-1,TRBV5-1,TGCGCCAGCAGCTTGAATCCGTCCTACCCGGGACTGAGAGAGTCGTACACTGAAGCTTTCTTT,CASSLNPSYPGLRESYTEAFF
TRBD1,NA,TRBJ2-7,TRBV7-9,TGTGCCAGCAGCTGGGGACAGGACTACGAGCAGTACTTC,CASSWGQDYEQYF
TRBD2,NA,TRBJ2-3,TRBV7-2,TGTGCCAGCAGCTCCGGACTAGTTTCGCAGTATTTT,CASSSGLVSQYF
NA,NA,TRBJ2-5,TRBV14,TGTGCCAGCAGCCAAGTTGTGGTCCCACCGAAGACCCAGTACTTC,CASSQVVVPPKTQYF
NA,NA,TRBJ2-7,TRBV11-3,TGTGCCAGCAGCTTAGCTGGCGTCCGTCCGCAGTACTTC,CASSLAGVRPQYF
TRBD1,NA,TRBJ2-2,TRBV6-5,TGTGCCAGCAGAGAGGACAGGGGCGTCACCGGGGAGCTGTTTTTT,CASREDRGVTGELFF
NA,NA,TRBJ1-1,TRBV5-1,TGCGCCAGCAGCTTGGTCCAGGGCGACACTGAAGCTTTCTTT,CASSLVQGDTEAFF
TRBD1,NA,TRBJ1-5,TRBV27,TGTGCCAGCAAGGGGGAGACAGGGAAAGGACAGCCCCAGCATTTT,CASKGETGKGQPQHF
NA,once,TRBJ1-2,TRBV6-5,TGTGCCAGCAGTTACTTGGGACTGAAGGGGAACTATGGCTACACCTTC,CASSYLGLKGNYGYTF
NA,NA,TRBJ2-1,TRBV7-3,TGTGCCAGCAGCCCTGCGGTGTCCAATGAGCAGTTCTTC,CASSPAVSNEQFF
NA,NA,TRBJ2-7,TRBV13,TGTGCCAGCACCATGGGGACACTCATTGGGGGTTACGAGCAGTACTTC,CASTMGTLIGGYEQYF
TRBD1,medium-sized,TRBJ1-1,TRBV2,TGTGCCAGCACTCGGGACAGGGAGACTGAAGCTTTCTTT,CASTRDRETEAFF
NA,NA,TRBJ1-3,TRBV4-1,TGCGCCAGCAGCCAAGACGGAGTAGTGGGAAACACCATATATTTT,CASSQDGVVGNTIYF
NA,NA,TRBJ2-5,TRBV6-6,TGTGCCAGCAGTTACTCGGGGCGGCAAGAGACCCAGTACTTC,CASSYSGRQETQYF
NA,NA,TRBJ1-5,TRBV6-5,TGTGCCAGCAGTTACGATGGGATGGGGAATCAGCCCCAGCATTTT,CASSYDGMGNQPQHF
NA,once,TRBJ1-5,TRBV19,TGTGCCAGTAGTATAGCAGGATGGGGGGGCAATCAGCCCCAGCATTTT,CASSIAGWGGNQPQHF
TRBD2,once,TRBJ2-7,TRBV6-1,TGTGCCAGCAGCCCCTTCGGGGGGAGAACGGGAGAGCAGTACTTC,CASSPFGGRTGEQYF
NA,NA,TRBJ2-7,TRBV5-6,TGTGCCAGCAGCTTGCCCGGGGCCGCCTCCTACGAGCAGTACTTC,CASSLPGAASYEQYF
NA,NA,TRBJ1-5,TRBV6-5,TGTGCCAGCAGAATGGACGGAAATACACATCAGCCCCAGCATTTT,CASRMDGNTHQPQHF
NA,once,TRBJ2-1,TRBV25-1,TGTGCCAGCAGTGTCACCGGGGGCAATGAGCAGTTCTTC,CASSVTGGNEQFF
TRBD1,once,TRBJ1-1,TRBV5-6,TGTGCCAGCAGCTTGGAGGCCAGGGGGCTTTTGAAAGCTTTCTTT,CASSLEARGLLKAFF
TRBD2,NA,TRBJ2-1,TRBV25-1,TGTGCCAGCCGGACTAGTGGTGAGCAGTTCTTC,CASRTSGEQFF
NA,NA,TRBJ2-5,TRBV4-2,TGTGCCAGCAGCCAAGGGAGCCAAGAGACCCAGTACTTC,CASSQGSQETQYF
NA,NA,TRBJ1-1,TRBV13,TGTGCCAGCAGCCCCACCGGAGACATGAACACTGAAGCTTTCTTT,CASSPTGDMNTEAFF
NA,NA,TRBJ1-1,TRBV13,TGTGCCAGCAGCGACCAACCCGGGAACACTGAAGCTTTCTTT,CASSDQPGNTEAFF
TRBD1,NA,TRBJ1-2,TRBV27,TGTGCCAGCAGCCTGACAGGGGGCGACTATGGCTACACCTTC,CASSLTGGDYGYTF
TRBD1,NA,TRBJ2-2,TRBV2,TGTGCCAGCGGGGGACAGGGGTACGGGGAGCTGTTTTTT,CASGGQGYGELFF
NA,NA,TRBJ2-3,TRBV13,TGTGCCAGCAGCCCTAGCACAGATACGCAGTATTTT,CASSPSTDTQYF